The clone carrying this T cell receptor (beta chain) appeared many times. Antigen unknown. TCRdb recomputed calls from the RT-PCR reads with MiXCR, one row per CDR3 protein. Here the sample spans 650,000 or so distinct CDR3 sequences, around 15% being singletons. Trimming took 4 bases from V and 8 from J; bases not matched to a gene: 15. Germline CDR1 LGHDT, CDR2 YNNKEL (reference sequence). This CDR3 contains 17 residues. This sample was included in a study of response to subunit inactivated influenza vaccine. Study-wide results and caveats: Seasonal influenza vaccination, on each occasion, was suggested by the authors to recruit few new T cells.

The origin of this receptor is a man in his fifties or sixties who received an inactivated influenza vaccine. The V and J genes are TRBV3-1 and TRBJ1-4; 8 positions match TRBD1. The specimen comprised PBMCs from blood, sampled 14 to 15 days before vaccination. The CDR3 spells CASSRSLRQGFEEKLFF. DNA for the CDR3: TGTGCCAGCAGCCGGTCCCTTCGACAGGGGTTTGAAGAAAAACTGTTTTTT.